This T cell receptor beta chain is from a study of metastatic and nonmetastatic thyroid tumors (TCRdb year 2020). Regarding the research as a whole: The researchers compared repertoires between peripheral blood samples and tumor or nodule tissue samples from patients with malignant or benign thyroid disease.

V lost 0 bases and J lost 4 bases; the stretch between them is 11 bases long. The CDR3 spans 14 residues, from the cysteine through the phenylalanine. The DNA shown is the 42-base CDR3, in frame from base 1. CDR1 and CDR2, per the germline V gene (reference sequence), are DFQATT and SNEGSKA. Ten or more counts support this clone. The antigen it recognizes is unknown. Base quality data are lacking; no much larger clone is found one base away. This specimen includes other DNA sequences encoding the same CDR3. Libraries were prepared through PCR. Data came from an Illumina HiSeq 4000. High-throughput sequencing was used to profile the TCR beta-chain CDR3 region of each patient. The study's processing was this. The researchers built a classifier to tell apart papillary thyroid cancer patients with distant metastasis, based on CDR3 differences among clinicopathological groups. The Shannon index was used to measure repertoire diversity, and the Morisita-Horn index was used to measure how similar tumor and blood repertoires were. The raw public reads went through TCRdb reprocessing: fastp at Q25, MiXCR clone calling, in-frame beta chains kept. The V and J calls come from TCRdb's annotation, not from the publication. Present in this sample are tens of thousands of clones, approximately 10% of which were seen just once. The leading ten clones occupy 25% to 35% of the sample.

What the work shows at the level of the full study, not this receptor alone: TCR beta diversity was reported as significantly higher in malignant tumors than in benign nodules, in both blood and tumor samples.

No treatment had been received by any patient before thyroid surgery. Using T-cell receptor beta sequencing, the study looked back at clinical samples from patients collected from the early 2010s to the late 2010s. The V and J genes are TRBV20-1 and TRBJ2-3; the D gene is possibly TRBD1 or TRBD2, each agreeing over 6 bases. The receptor comes from a female donor with papillary thyroid cancer or a benign thyroid nodule (not recorded which). Some clones in this sample may be carry-over from other donors' samples. The sequenced sample consisted of blood. The nucleotides are TGCAGTGCTAGAGAAGGGGGAGGTGCAGATACGCAGTATTTT. It encodes CSAREGGGADTQYF.